Shown below are 18 T cell receptor beta chains from a single sample sequenced in a study of blood T cell repertoires in COVID-19. Libraries were prepared by immunoSEQ multiplex PCR; TCRdb keeps only in-frame clonotypes and omits some of them. The data contain roughly 350,000 clones, roughly 85% of them singletons. Sequenced material: peripheral blood. The source is a woman aged 18-29 years with acute or convalescent COVID-19.

V gene TRBV19 combines with J gene TRBJ1-5; 7 bases match TRBD1. Per germline, CDR1 LNHDA and CDR2 SQIVND (reference sequence). The CDR3 length is 13 residues. The trim removed 6 bases at V and 4 bases at J, leaving 3 bases unmatched. The CDR3 is CASRPGQNQPQHF. In DNA, the CDR3 is TGTGCCAGTAGGCCGGGACAGAATCAGCCCCAGCATTTT.

The chain uses TRBV2 and TRBJ2-2; TRBD2 matches 14 bases. Germline CDR1 and CDR2: SNHLY and FYNNEI. V lost 4 bases, J lost 5 bases, and 12 bases stayed unmatched. The CDR3 is made up of 19 amino acids. CDR3 residues: CASSGSWGLAGVGTGELFF. The CDR3 DNA reads TGTGCCAGCAGTGGTTCCTGGGGACTAGCGGGAGTCGGGACCGGGGAGCTGTTTTTT.

The chain recombines TRBV10-3 with TRBJ2-7; the match to TRBD1 covers 10 bases. The CDR3 sequence is 15 residues long. The V gene end was trimmed by 8 bases and the J gene end by 5 bases; junction bases not matched to a gene: 12. Germline assignment: CDR1 ENHRY and CDR2 SYGVKD. The CDR3 here is CAIGSPGQGYNEQYF. Written as DNA, the CDR3 is TGTGCCATCGGGTCTCCGGGACAGGGGTACAACGAGCAGTACTTC.

V and J are TRBV29-1 and TRBJ2-5, with TRBD1 matching over 9 bases. V lost 3 bases, J lost 5 bases, and 7 bases stayed unmatched. The CDR3 is 14 amino acids. Germline CDR1 is SQVTM and CDR2 is ANQGSEA. Here the CDR3 reads CSVDQDRGWETQYF. The DNA for the CDR3 is TGCAGCGTTGACCAGGACAGGGGTTGGGAGACCCAGTACTTC. Supplemented by reference TRBV29-1 and TRBJ2-5, the full variable domain reads SAVISQKPSRDICQRGTSLTIQCQVDSQVTMMFWYRQQPGQSLTLIATANQGSEATYESGFVIDKFPISRPNLTFSTLTVSNMSPEDSSIYLCSVDQDRGWETQYFGPGTRLLVL.

This clone turned up a few times. CDR3 protein: CASSSRAGEETQYF. CDR3 DNA: TGTGCCAGCAGCTCTAGAGCAGGGGAAGAGACCCAGTACTTC. The V gene is TRBV7-9, the J gene TRBJ2-5; D possibly corresponds to TRBD1 (6 bases). V shed 4 bases and J shed 3 bases, with 12 bases lying between them. The germline V gene has CDR1 SEHNR and CDR2 FQNEAQ (reference sequence). The CDR3 has 14 residues.

The chain employs TRBV7-9 and TRBJ1-2, with D possibly matching TRBD1 (5 bases). Trimming took 5 bases from V and 8 from J, leaving 24 bases between them. This CDR3 region has 16 residues. The V gene's germline CDR1 is SEHNR and CDR2 FQNEAQ (reference sequence). The CDR3 sequence is CASSPQGLFTTGGYTF. As DNA, the CDR3 is TGTGCCAGCAGCCCGCAGGGACTTTTCACTACGGGAGGCTACACCTTC.

This clone was seen just once. V usage is TRBV12-3 or TRBV12-4 and J usage is TRBJ2-5, with D tentatively TRBD2 (5 bases). The length of the CDR3 is 13 residues. Trimming stripped 7 bases from V and 5 bases from J, with 14 bases between. CDR3 amino acids: CASNTRGSETQYF. The CDR3 DNA sequence: TGTGCCAGCAACACCCGGGGATCGGAGACCCAGTACTTC.

Worth noting for this clone: The same CDR3 is also encoded by other DNA sequences in this sample. The chain employs TRBV24-1 and TRBJ2-3; 9 bases agree with TRBD1. Germline CDR1 reads KGHDR; CDR2 reads SFDVKD. The CDR3 contains 15 residues. J was trimmed by 1 base and V by 9 bases; bases with no gene match: 7. The CDR3 is CATSPGQGRTDTQYF. DNA of the CDR3: TGTGCCACCTCCCCCGGACAGGGGCGCACAGATACGCAGTATTTT.

The J gene is TRBJ1-1, the V gene TRBV3-1 (or the pseudogene TRBV3-2); D perhaps matches TRBD1 (5 bases). Deletions cut 0 bases from V and 4 bases from J, with 12 bases between. The CDR3 has 15 residues. CDR1 is LGHDT and CDR2 is YNNKEL in the germline V gene (reference sequence). This CDR3 reads CASSQEFQGGTEAFF. CDR3 sequence (DNA): TGTGCCAGCAGCCAAGAGTTCCAGGGAGGCACTGAAGCTTTCTTT.

This clone was seen a few times. V usage is TRBV13 and J usage is TRBJ1-6; D uncertain. Trimming removed 4 bases at V and 1 base at J, with 11 bases between. Germline CDR1 and CDR2: PRHDT and FYEKMQ (reference sequence). This CDR3 comprises 16 residues. The CDR3 reads CASSSNPTSYNSPLHF. In DNA, the CDR3 is TGTGCCAGCAGCTCAAACCCGACATCCTATAATTCACCCCTCCACTTT.

V gene TRBV6-5 combines with J gene TRBJ2-1; TRBD1 aligns across 8 bases. Germline V gene lookup returns CDR1 MNHEY and CDR2 SVGAGI. J gave up 8 bases and V 6 bases, and 6 bases lay outside the gene matches. The CDR3 totals 13 residues. The CDR3 is CASRRGTGYEQFF. The DNA of the CDR3 is TGTGCCAGCAGACGCGGGACAGGTTATGAGCAGTTCTTC.

The chain combines TRBV29-1 with TRBJ2-7, with a tentative D call TRBD1 (6 bases). The CDR3 totals 12 residues. Germline-derived CDR1 and CDR2 are SQVTM and ANQGSEA. V lost 4 bases to trimming and J lost 2 bases, with 9 bases between them. The CDR3 loop is CSVGTETYEQYF. The CDR3 coding sequence is TGCAGCGTTGGGACAGAGACCTACGAGCAGTACTTC.

This CDR3 reads CASRSDVGSGRGDTQYF. CDR3 DNA: TGTGCCAGCAGGTCCGATGTTGGGAGCGGGAGGGGAGATACGCAGTATTTT. J is TRBJ2-3 and V is TRBV2, with TRBD2 matching over 10 bases. This CDR3 has 17 residues. The V and J ends lost 6 bases and 5 bases, in that order; junction bases with no gene match: 14. Looked up from germline, CDR1 is SNHLY and CDR2 is FYNNEI. The full variable domain, completed using reference TRBV2 and TRBJ2-3, is EPEVTQTPSHQVTQMGQEVILRCVPISNHLYFYWYRQILGQKVEFLVSFYNNEISEKSEIFDDQFSVERPDGSNFTLKIRSTKLEDSAMYFCASRSDVGSGRGDTQYFGPGTRLTVL.

This clone was recorded a few times. The chain uses TRBV2 and TRBJ2-7, with TRBD1 as a possible D gene (6 bases). V gave up 4 bases and J gave up 12 bases, with 19 bases separating them. Germline assignment: CDR1 SNHLY and CDR2 FYNNEI. This CDR3 has 13 residues. This CDR3 reads CASSGGLDRRPYF. CDR3 sequence (DNA): TGTGCCAGCAGTGGGGGGCTCGACAGGAGGCCGTACTTC.

The chain links TRBV5-1 to TRBJ2-5, with 8 bases lining up with TRBD1. The CDR3 contains 15 residues. The trim removed 0 bases at V and 4 bases at J, leaving 5 bases unmatched. Germline lookup yields CDR1 SGHRS and CDR2 YFSETQ. CDR3 DNA: TGCGCCAGCAGCTTGGTACAGGGGGGAGGAGAGACCCAGTACTTC. Protein product: CASSLVQGGGETQYF.

Comment on this clone: Other nucleotide sequences from this sample produce the same CDR3. The CDR3 DNA reads TGTGCCAGCAGCTTTACAAGCGGGGGGAGCACAGATACGCAGTATTTT. Translated, it gives CASSFTSGGSTDTQYF. The chain has TRBV11-2 and TRBJ2-3, with 9 bases identical to TRBD2. V trimming: 3 bases; J trimming: 0 bases; junction bases outside the gene matches: 4. CDR1 and CDR2 from the germline V gene are SGHAT and FQNNGV. The CDR3 runs to 16 residues.

The V and J genes are TRBV5-1 and TRBJ1-6; 9 nucleotides agree with TRBD1. Germline CDR1 SGHRS, CDR2 YFSETQ. J was trimmed by 5 bases and V by 4 bases; bases with no gene match: 16. The CDR3 totals 19 residues. The CDR3 region has the DNA TGCGCCAGCAGCCCTTCTTTCAGGACAGGGGTCTTCGATAATTCACCCCTCCACTTT. This codes for CASSPSFRTGVFDNSPLHF.

This rearrangement joins TRBV5-4 to TRBJ2-2; 13 positions match TRBD2. This CDR3 has 19 residues. Losses at the gene ends were 4 bases for V and 4 bases for J; bases not matched to a gene: 13. In germline, CDR1 is SGHNT, CDR2 YYREEE (reference sequence). This CDR3 is CASSQASLAGGRGTGELFF. CDR3 DNA: TGTGCCAGCAGCCAAGCCTCACTAGCGGGGGGGCGGGGCACCGGGGAGCTGTTTTTT.